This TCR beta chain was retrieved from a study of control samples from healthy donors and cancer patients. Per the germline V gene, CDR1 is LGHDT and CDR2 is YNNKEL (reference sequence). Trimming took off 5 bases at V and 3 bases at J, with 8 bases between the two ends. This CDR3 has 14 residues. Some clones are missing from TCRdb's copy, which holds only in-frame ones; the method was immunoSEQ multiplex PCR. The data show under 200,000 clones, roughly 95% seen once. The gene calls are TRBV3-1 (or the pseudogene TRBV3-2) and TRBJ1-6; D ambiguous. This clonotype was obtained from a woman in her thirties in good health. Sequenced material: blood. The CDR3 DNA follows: TGTGCCAGCAGCGGGGAGAACTATAATTCACCCCTCCACTTT. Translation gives CASSGENYNSPLHF.